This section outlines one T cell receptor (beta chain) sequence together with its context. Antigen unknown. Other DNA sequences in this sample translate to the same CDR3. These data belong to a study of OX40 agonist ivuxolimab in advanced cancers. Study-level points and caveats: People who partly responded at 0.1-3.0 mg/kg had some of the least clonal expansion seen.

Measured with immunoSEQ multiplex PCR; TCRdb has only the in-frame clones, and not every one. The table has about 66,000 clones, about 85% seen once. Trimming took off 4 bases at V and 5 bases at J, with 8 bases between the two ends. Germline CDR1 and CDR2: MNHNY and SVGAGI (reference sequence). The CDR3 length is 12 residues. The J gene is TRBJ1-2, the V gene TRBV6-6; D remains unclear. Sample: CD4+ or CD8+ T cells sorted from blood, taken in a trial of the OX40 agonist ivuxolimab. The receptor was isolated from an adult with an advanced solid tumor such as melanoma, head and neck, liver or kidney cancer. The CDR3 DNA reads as TGTGCCAGCAGTTTAGACCGGTATGGCTACACCTTC. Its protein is CASSLDRYGYTF.